This T cell receptor beta chain was obtained from a study of cytotoxic CD8 clonotypes in ibrutinib-treated CLL. The protocol was immunoSEQ multiplex PCR, while the TCRdb copy is restricted to in-frame clones and leaves out a portion. The repertoire has some 200,000 clones, approximately 68% of them found once; the top ten carry about an eighth. The CDR3 sequence is 17 residues long. Per the germline V gene, CDR1 is SGDLS and CDR2 is YYNGEE. Losses at the gene ends were 4 bases for V and 5 bases for J; bases not matched to a gene: 17. The V call is TRBV9, the J call TRBJ2-7; 8 bases agree with TRBD2. This material consisted of PBMCs, taken after 24 months of ibrutinib treatment. This clonotype was obtained from a human donor with chronic lymphocytic leukemia. Written as DNA, the CDR3 is TGTGCCAGCAGCCCGAGAGGGACTAGTCATGGACTACACGAGCAGTACTTC. The encoded protein is CASSPRGTSHGLHEQYF.